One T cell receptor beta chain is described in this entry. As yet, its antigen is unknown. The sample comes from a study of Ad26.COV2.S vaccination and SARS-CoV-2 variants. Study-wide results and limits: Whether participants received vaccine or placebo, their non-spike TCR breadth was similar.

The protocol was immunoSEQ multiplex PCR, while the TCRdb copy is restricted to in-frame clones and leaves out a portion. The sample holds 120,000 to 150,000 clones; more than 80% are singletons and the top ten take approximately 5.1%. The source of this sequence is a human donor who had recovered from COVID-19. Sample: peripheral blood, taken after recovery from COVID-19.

CDR3 coding DNA: TGTGCCAGCAGCTTGTTGACAGGAGAAAATGAAAAACTGTTTTTT. Translated: CASSLLTGENEKLFF. This chain links TRBV5-4 with TRBJ1-4; a possible D gene is TRBD1 (6 bases). The CDR3 consists of 15 residues. Germline CDR1 and CDR2: SGHNT and YYREEE (reference sequence). The V gene lost 1 base and the J gene lost 5 bases, with 12 bases spanning the gap.